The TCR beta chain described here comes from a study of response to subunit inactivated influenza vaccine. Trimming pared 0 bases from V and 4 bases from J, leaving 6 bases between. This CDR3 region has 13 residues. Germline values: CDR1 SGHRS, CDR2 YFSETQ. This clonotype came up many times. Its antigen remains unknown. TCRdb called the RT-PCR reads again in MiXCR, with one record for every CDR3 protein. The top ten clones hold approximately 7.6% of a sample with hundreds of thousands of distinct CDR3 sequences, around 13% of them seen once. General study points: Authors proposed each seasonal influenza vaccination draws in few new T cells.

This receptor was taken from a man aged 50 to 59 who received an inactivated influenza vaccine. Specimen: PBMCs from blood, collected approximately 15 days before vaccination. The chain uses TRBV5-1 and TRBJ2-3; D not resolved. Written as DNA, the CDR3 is TGCGCCAGCAGCTTGGGCAGTTCAGATACGCAGTATTTT. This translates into CASSLGSSDTQYF.